A single sample is the source of the 29 T cell receptor beta chains below, sequenced in a study of control samples from healthy donors and cancer patients. The method was immunoSEQ multiplex PCR; TCRdb's version includes in-frame clones alone and lacks a portion of them. The sample lists roughly 120,000 clones, roughly nine tenths occurring once. Input material: blood. The receptors shown here come from a human donor in good health. The donor label of this sample is uncertain.

The V call is TRBV7-9, the J call TRBJ1-2, with a possible D match to TRBD1 (6 bases). The V gene's germline CDR1 is SEHNR and CDR2 FQNEAQ (reference sequence). The CDR3 consists of 14 residues. Trimming took off 1 base at V and 3 bases at J, with 9 bases between the two ends. This CDR3 is CASSLESGDYGYTF. The CDR3 bases are TGTGCCAGCAGCTTAGAGTCAGGGGACTATGGCTACACCTTC.

This clone is a singleton in its sample. J is TRBJ2-3 and V is TRBV24-1; TRBD2 matches 8 bases. The germline V gene encodes CDR1 KGHDR and CDR2 SFDVKD. The CDR3 has 16 amino acids. Losses at the gene ends were 5 bases for V and 2 bases for J; bases not matched to a gene: 8. The CDR3 loop is CATSGGGGTITDTQYF. The DNA of the CDR3 is TGTGCCACCAGTGGGGGCGGGGGGACGATCACAGATACGCAGTATTTT.

A note on this clone: The junction and the germline gene differ at one end; a read error may be behind it. The rearrangement links TRBV2 to TRBJ1-4; D gene uncertain. Per germline, CDR1 SNHLY and CDR2 FYNNEI. The CDR3 totals 15 residues. The CDR3 loop is CASREDRRANEKLFF. CDR3 nucleotides: TGTGCCAGCAGAGAAGATCGGAGGGCTAATGAAAAACTGTTTTTT.

The rearrangement links TRBV5-6 to TRBJ1-4, with 9 bases that match TRBD1. The V gene end was trimmed by 2 bases and the J gene end by 8 bases; junction bases not matched to a gene: 4. Germline V gene data show CDR1 as SGHDT and CDR2 as YYEEEE. CDR3 length: 14 residues. CDR3 coding DNA: TGTGCCAGCAGCTTCGGACAGGGGAGCGAAAAACTGTTTTTT. This gives the protein CASSFGQGSEKLFF.

CDR3 residues: CASSSQGVRADTQYF. The DNA for the CDR3 is TGTGCCAGCAGTTCACAGGGGGTTAGGGCAGATACGCAGTATTTT. This chain uses TRBV28 with TRBJ2-3; 8 bases agree with TRBD1. In germline, CDR1 is MDHEN, CDR2 SYDVKM. The CDR3 runs 15 residues. J lost 4 bases, V lost 4 bases, and 7 bases had no gene match.

This clone was seen once. J is TRBJ2-3 and V is TRBV5-8; D gene unclear. The CDR3 is made up of 14 amino acids. V gave up 0 bases and J gave up 1 base, with 6 bases separating them. CDR1 and CDR2 from the germline V gene are SGHTS and YDEGEE. The CDR3 coding sequence is TGTGCCAGCAGCTTGGGTGCAGGCACAGATACGCAGTATTTT. Its translation: CASSLGAGTDTQYF.

The rearrangement uses TRBV30 and TRBJ2-1; 13 bases are a match to TRBD2. The length of the CDR3 is 16 residues. Trimming removed 2 bases from V and 9 bases from J; junction bases left unmatched: 10. Germline V lookup: CDR1 GTSNPN, CDR2 SVGIG (reference sequence). In DNA form, the CDR3 reads TGTGCCTGGAGTAAAGGGACTAGCGGGGTTTCAGGTGAGCAGTTCTTC. Translated: CAWSKGTSGVSGEQFF.

This chain joins TRBV29-1 and TRBJ2-7; possibly TRBD1 for D (6 bases). Deletions cut 6 bases from V and 5 bases from J, with 14 bases between. The CDR3 runs to 12 residues. Germline-derived CDR1 and CDR2 are SQVTM and ANQGSEA. CDR3 amino acids: CSVRQDLNEQYF. CDR3 nucleotide sequence: TGCAGCGTACGACAGGACCTTAACGAGCAGTACTTC.

The chain carries TRBV9 and TRBJ2-2, with 7 nucleotides matching TRBD1. With 1 base clipped from V and 3 bases from J, the junction kept 3 bases outside the gene matches. In germline, CDR1 is SGDLS, CDR2 YYNGEE. This CDR3 comprises 15 residues. The CDR3 loop is CASSVQQGHTGELFF. In DNA, the CDR3 is TGTGCCAGCAGCGTACAACAGGGGCACACCGGGGAGCTGTTTTTT.

This clone was seen a single time. This sequence joins TRBV5-5 and TRBJ2-2; 11 nucleotides line up with TRBD2. Germline lookup yields CDR1 SGHKS and CDR2 YYEKEE (reference sequence). This CDR3 is 15 amino acids long. Germline trimming cut 5 bases from V and 2 bases from J; bases unmatched to any gene: 2. CDR3 nucleotides: TGTGCCAGCAGTCTAGCGGGGGGAAACACCGGGGAGCTGTTTTTT. Its protein product is CASSLAGGNTGELFF.

This chain links TRBV10-3 with TRBJ2-7; D perhaps matches TRBD2 (5 bases). The CDR3 runs to 14 residues. Trimming stripped 4 bases from V and 5 bases from J, with 15 bases between. The germline V gene has CDR1 ENHRY and CDR2 SYGVKD. The CDR3 nucleotides are TGTGCCATCAGTGGACTTGGAGGCCGGAACGAGCAGTACGTC. It specifies CAISGLGGRNEQYV.

Here the CDR3 reads CASSYFGTDEKLFF. CDR3 bases: TGTGCCAGCAGTTACTTCGGTACCGATGAAAAACTGTTTTTT. V gene TRBV6-5 combines with J gene TRBJ1-4; D uncertain. The germline V and J ends were trimmed by 1 base and 6 bases, with 9 bases remaining between them. CDR1 is MNHEY and CDR2 is SVGAGI in the germline V gene. The CDR3 has 14 residues.

The chain is built from TRBV6-6 and TRBJ1-1, with 8 bases that match TRBD1. The J segment lost 6 bases and the V segment lost 10 bases, leaving 7 bases of the junction unmatched. This CDR3 contains 12 residues. Looked up from germline, CDR1 is MNHNY and CDR2 is SVGAGI (reference sequence). For the CDR3, the DNA is TGTGCCACAGAGACAGGGGAGGCTGAAGCTTTCTTT. It translates to CATETGEAEAFF.

CDR3 amino acids: CASGQGQRHYGYTF. DNA of the CDR3: TGTGCCAGTGGACAGGGGCAGCGGCACTATGGCTACACCTTC. The rearrangement uses TRBV6-5 and TRBJ1-2; 9 nucleotides agree with TRBD1. CDR1 is MNHEY, CDR2 SVGAGI, per germline. J lost 3 bases, V lost 9 bases, and 8 bases had no gene match. The length of the CDR3 is 14 residues.

This clone was observed once. The rearrangement uses TRBV2 and TRBJ1-4, with no clear D. With 6 bases removed from V and 8 bases from J, the gap between germline ends came to 16 bases. The CDR3 spans 14 residues. Germline V gene data show CDR1 as SNHLY and CDR2 as FYNNEI. The CDR3 DNA reads as TGTGCCAGCAGGATTGGCTCAGAGGAGGAAAAACTGTTTTTT. Translating gives CASRIGSEEEKLFF.

The chain carries TRBV6-5 and TRBJ1-1; D is unclear. CDR1 and CDR2 (germline): MNHEY, SVGAGI. Trimming removed 4 bases from V and 8 bases from J, with 14 bases in between. CDR3 length equals 13 residues. The CDR3 bases are TGTGCCAGCAGTTCAAGACCCCTCCGGGAAGCTTTCTTT. Translated, it gives CASSSRPLREAFF.

The chain uses TRBV6-6 and TRBJ1-6, with TRBD1 identical over 9 bases. Germline CDR1 and CDR2: MNHNY and SVGAGI (reference sequence). Trimming cost V 7 bases and J 7 bases; bases outside gene matches: 5. This CDR3 contains 14 residues. The CDR3 sequence: CASKVGTGNSPLHF. For the CDR3, the DNA is TGTGCCAGCAAAGTCGGGACAGGGAATTCACCCCTCCACTTT.

The rearrangement uses TRBV5-5 and TRBJ1-2, with D hard to call. Germline V gives CDR1 SGHKS, CDR2 YYEKEE (reference sequence). The CDR3 extends over 15 amino acids. V lost 4 bases and J lost 6, with 19 bases in between. This CDR3 is CASSPPRQGLDGYTF. The CDR3 DNA is TGTGCCAGCAGCCCTCCAAGACAAGGGCTAGATGGCTACACCTTC.

The rearrangement uses TRBV5-4 and TRBJ1-2; possible D gene TRBD1, 5 bases. From germline, CDR1 is SGHNT and CDR2 YYREEE (reference sequence). The germline V and J ends were trimmed by 0 bases and 6 bases, with 9 bases remaining between them. CDR3 size: 13 residues. The CDR3 spells CASSLVREDGYTF. The CDR3 DNA follows: TGTGCCAGCAGCTTGGTCAGGGAGGATGGCTACACCTTC.

The count of this clone is one. V is TRBV11-2 and J is TRBJ1-2; 7 nucleotides line up with TRBD1. Trimming cost V 2 bases and J 8 bases; bases outside gene matches: 11. Germline V gene lookup returns CDR1 SGHAT and CDR2 FQNNGV. CDR3 length: 15 residues. CDR3 coding DNA: TGTGCCAGCAGCTTAAGCGACAGGGAACGAGGCGGCTACACCTTC. Its protein product is CASSLSDRERGGYTF. The full variable domain, its missing parts supplied by reference TRBV11-2 and TRBJ1-2, is EAGVAQSPRYKIIEKRQSVAFWCNPISGHATLYWYQQILGQGPKLLIQFQNNGVVDDSQLPKDRFSAERLKGVDSTLKIQPAKLEDSAVYLCASSLSDRERGGYTFGSGTRLTVV.

Only one count was recorded for this clone. Here the CDR3 DNA reads TGTGCCAGTAGCCTCGACATACAAGGGGGCGACTATGGCTACACCTTC. This gives the protein CASSLDIQGGDYGYTF. V gene TRBV19 combines with J gene TRBJ1-2, with 7 bases identical to TRBD1. V lost 6 bases and J lost 3; bases outside the gene matches: 13. The germline CDR1 and CDR2 sequences are LNHDA and SQIVND (reference sequence). The CDR3 length is 16 residues.

The V call is TRBV7-8, the J call TRBJ1-4; possible D gene TRBD1, 6 bases. Germline V gene data show CDR1 as SGHVS and CDR2 as FQNEAQ. The ends were cut back, 5 bases at V and 7 bases at J, with 17 bases in the middle. This CDR3 contains 15 residues. The CDR3 protein is CASSPGTPGGEKLFF. In DNA, the CDR3 is TGTGCCAGCAGCCCGGGGACACCCGGAGGTGAAAAACTGTTTTTT.

This rearrangement joins TRBV7-9 to TRBJ1-2; TRBD1 might be the D (5 bases). The V end was cut by 4 bases, the J end by 5 bases, with 8 bases between. The V gene's germline CDR1 is SEHNR and CDR2 FQNEAQ (reference sequence). The CDR3 length is 12 residues. CDR3 loop: CASSSDTYGYTF. The CDR3 DNA reads as TGTGCCAGCAGCTCGGACACGTATGGCTACACCTTC. The whole variable domain, filled in from reference TRBV7-9 and TRBJ1-2, reads DTGVSQNPRHKITKRGQNVTFRCDPISEHNRLYWYRQTLGQGPEFLTYFQNEAQLEKSRLLSDRFSAERPKGSFSTLEIQRTEQGDSAMYLCASSSDTYGYTFGSGTRLTVV.

The chain joins TRBV2 to TRBJ1-5; D perhaps matches TRBD1 (6 bases). Germline V gene data show CDR1 as SNHLY and CDR2 as FYNNEI. The CDR3 sequence is 19 residues long. V lost 3 bases and J lost 3, with 24 bases in between. CDR3 in DNA: TGTGCCAGCAGTGACCTCCGGGGATTATTACAGGGAGACAATCAGCCCCAGCATTTT. Protein: CASSDLRGLLQGDNQPQHF.

V is TRBV2 and J is TRBJ2-5; TRBD1 matches at 7 bases. The CDR3 contains 16 residues. Germline V gives CDR1 SNHLY, CDR2 FYNNEI. J lost 2 bases, V lost 6 bases, and 12 bases had no gene match. As DNA, the CDR3 is TGTGCCAGCAGCGCCCTCCTGGGACAGTTTCAAGAGACCCAGTACTTC. Its translation is CASSALLGQFQETQYF. The variable domain in full, with the rest retrieved from reference TRBV2 and TRBJ2-5, is EPEVTQTPSHQVTQMGQEVILRCVPISNHLYFYWYRQILGQKVEFLVSFYNNEISEKSEIFDDQFSVERPDGSNFTLKIRSTKLEDSAMYFCASSALLGQFQETQYFGPGTRLLVL.

The genes are TRBV10-3 and TRBJ2-7, with D perhaps given as TRBD1 or TRBD2 (5 bases each). CDR1 is ENHRY, CDR2 SYGVKD, per germline. Trimming left V 5 bases short and J 4 bases short, with 18 bases between. There are 15 residues in the CDR3. The DNA for the CDR3 is TGTGCCATCAGTCACTCGGCGCAGGGAGCTTACGAGCAGTACTTC. Encoded protein: CAISHSAQGAYEQYF.

J is TRBJ1-3 and V is TRBV5-1; TRBD1 matches 9 bases. This CDR3 has 17 amino acids. Per the germline V gene, CDR1 is SGHRS and CDR2 is YFSETQ. V lost 4 bases, J lost 3 bases, and 11 bases stayed unmatched. CDR3 bases: TGCGCCAGCAGCCAACGGACAGGGGATGGCGGTGGAAACACCATATATTTT. Translated, it gives CASSQRTGDGGGNTIYF.

V usage is TRBV6-5 and J usage is TRBJ1-6; the D gene is possibly TRBD1 (6 bases). The germline CDR1 and CDR2 sequences are MNHEY and SVGAGI. The CDR3 sequence is 14 residues long. V was trimmed by 7 bases and J by 3 bases, leaving 10 bases between them. The CDR3 coding sequence is TGTGCCAGCACCCGGACAGTCTATAATTCACCCCTCCACTTT. This translates into CASTRTVYNSPLHF.

The chain links TRBV4-2 to TRBJ1-2; the D gene is possibly TRBD1 (5 bases). CDR3 length equals 15 residues. CDR1 is LGHNA, CDR2 YNFKEQ, per germline. V gave up 0 bases and J gave up 8 bases, with 16 bases separating them. In DNA form, the CDR3 reads TGTGCCAGCAGCCAAGAGGGGGGATACGAGAGGGGCTACACCTTC. Translation: CASSQEGGYERGYTF.